The 22 T cell receptor beta chains below come from one sample, sequenced in a study of blood T cells in healthy people across ages. The authors ran a second PCR of roughly 6 to 11 cycles using a sample-barcoded 5' primer and a J-beta primer mix. TCRdb used MiXCR to reprocess the 5' RACE reads, holding one entry per CDR3 protein. The data show hundreds of thousands of distinct CDR3 sequences, roughly 56% seen once. The specimen was blood. These receptors all come from a man aged 35-49 years in good health.

The V call is TRBV12-3 or TRBV12-4, the J call TRBJ1-4; no clear D. CDR3 size: 15 residues. V lost 5 bases to trimming and J lost 0 bases, with 10 bases between them. The CDR3 nucleotides read TGTGCCAGCAGTCCCACAACTGCAACTAATGAAAAACTGTTTTTT. This gives the protein CASSPTTATNEKLFF.

The chain is built from TRBV24-1 and TRBJ2-7; TRBD1 matches at 8 bases. This CDR3 comprises 14 residues. CDR1 KGHDR and CDR2 SFDVKD come from the germline V gene. V dropped 10 bases and J dropped 6; count of bases not matched to a gene: 13. CDR3 in DNA: TGTGCCACGTTCCGGGGACAGGCCCCCTCCGAGCAGTACTTC. Translating gives CATFRGQAPSEQYF.

In DNA, the CDR3 is TGTGCCAGCAGGTCCGGGGCCACAGATACGCAGTATTTT. This gives the protein CASRSGATDTQYF. V and J are TRBV6-5 and TRBJ2-3; D might be TRBD1 or TRBD2, each matching 5 bases. The CDR3 runs to 13 residues. V lost 6 bases and J 2 bases, leaving 9 bases between the germline ends. CDR1 and CDR2 (germline): MNHEY, SVGAGI.

This clonotype was recorded once. This rearrangement joins TRBV5-1 to TRBJ1-2; 10 bases match TRBD1. With 3 bases clipped from V and 4 bases from J, the junction kept 6 bases outside the gene matches. CDR1 is SGHRS and CDR2 is YFSETQ in the germline V gene. This CDR3 is built from 15 residues. CDR3 bases: TGCGCCAGCAGCTCGGGACAGGGGAAATTCTATGGCTACACCTTC. Its translation is CASSSGQGKFYGYTF. Full variable domain (rest looked up from reference TRBV5-1 and TRBJ1-2): KAGVTQTPRYLIKTRGQQVTLSCSPISGHRSVSWYQQTPGQGLQFLFEYFSETQRNKGNFPGRFSGRQFSNSRSEMNVSTLELGDSALYLCASSSGQGKFYGYTFGSGTRLTVV.

This clonotype was seen a few times. The rearrangement links TRBV2 to TRBJ1-2; 7 bases line up with TRBD1. Germline V gene data show CDR1 as SNHLY and CDR2 as FYNNEI. The CDR3 contains 12 residues. Losses at the gene ends were 10 bases for V and 0 bases for J; bases not matched to a gene: 2. The CDR3 spells CAIGTANYGYTF. As DNA, the CDR3 is TGTGCCATCGGGACAGCTAACTATGGCTACACCTTC.

The chain combines TRBV20-1 with TRBJ1-2; 8 bases map to TRBD1. V was pared by 5 bases and J by 8 bases, with 13 bases of the junction left unmatched. Germline assignment: CDR1 DFQATT and CDR2 SNEGSKA (reference sequence). The CDR3 runs 14 residues. The CDR3 DNA reads TGCAGTGCTGCCACCACAGGGGGACTATGGGGCTACACCTTC. Translating it yields CSAATTGGLWGYTF.

The DNA of the CDR3 is TGTGCCAGCAGCTTAGCGACCGGCAGGGATGAGCAGTTCTTC. Translated, it gives CASSLATGRDEQFF. This sequence joins TRBV7-6 and TRBJ2-7, with D maybe TRBD1 (5 bases). The last part of the DNA fits TRBJ2-1 better; the J call may be wrong. The CDR3 length is 14 residues. Per germline, CDR1 SGHVS and CDR2 FNYEAQ.

This clonotype has more than one count but fewer than ten. The chain uses TRBV6-1 and TRBJ2-1, with D possibly being TRBD1 or TRBD2 (5 bases each). The CDR3 has 17 residues. Per germline, CDR1 MNHNS and CDR2 SASEGT. Trimming cost V 6 bases and J 10 bases, with 28 bases left between them. CDR3 loop: CASRRGPSRDRLGEQFF. The CDR3 coding sequence is TGTGCCAGCAGACGAGGACCATCCAGGGACCGTCTGGGGGAGCAGTTCTTC.

The gene calls are TRBV20-1 and TRBJ2-1; TRBD2 agrees at 8 bases. The CDR3 consists of 20 residues. Per germline, CDR1 DFQATT and CDR2 SNEGSKA (reference sequence). V was pared by 1 base and J by 6 bases, with 23 bases of the junction left unmatched. The CDR3 nucleotides read TGCAGTGCTAGAGGATCTGCGGGAGGCAACGGTTTAAAAGGAATCAATGAGCAGTTCTTC. Its translation is CSARGSAGGNGLKGINEQFF.

The chain employs TRBV11-2 and TRBJ2-7; TRBD2 matches at 11 bases. V lost 3 bases and J lost 6; bases outside the gene matches: 7. Germline V lookup: CDR1 SGHAT, CDR2 FQNNGV. This CDR3 is 15 amino acids long. CDR3 sequence reads: CASSFGTSGSPEQYF. CDR3 DNA sequence: TGTGCCAGCAGCTTCGGAACTAGCGGGAGCCCCGAGCAGTACTTC.

The rearrangement joins TRBV4-3 to TRBJ2-7; D is possibly TRBD2 (5 bases). The CDR3 spans 15 residues. V gave up 0 bases and J gave up 0 bases, with 9 bases separating them. CDR1 is LGHNA, CDR2 YSLEER, per germline. CDR3 DNA: TGCGCCAGCAGCCAAGAAAGCGGTTTCTCCTACGAGCAGTACTTC. This sequence encodes CASSQESGFSYEQYF.

This clonotype has just a few counts. The rearrangement joins TRBV6-2 or TRBV6-3 to TRBJ1-2, with D unresolved. CDR1 is MNHEY, CDR2 SVGEGT, per germline. This CDR3 is 14 amino acids long. Trimming removed 0 bases from V and 7 bases from J, with 12 bases in between. CDR3 residues: CASSYSQQIGGYTF. CDR3 sequence (DNA): TGTGCCAGCAGTTACTCGCAACAGATCGGTGGCTACACCTTC.

In DNA form, the CDR3 reads TGTGCCAGCAGCTTAGAGACAGCGGGGTATTCACCCCTCCACTTT. Translation gives CASSLETAGYSPLHF. V gene TRBV7-6 combines with J gene TRBJ1-6; TRBD1 might be the D (5 bases). The CDR3 totals 15 residues. V was trimmed by 1 base and J by 8 bases, leaving 12 bases between them. Per germline, CDR1 SGHVS and CDR2 FNYEAQ.

This clonotype was counted between two and nine times. The V call is TRBV7-6, the J call TRBJ2-7, with 8 bases fitting TRBD2. This CDR3 has 17 residues. Germline V gives CDR1 SGHVS, CDR2 FNYEAQ. J gave up 2 bases and V 4 bases, and 13 bases lay outside the gene matches. CDR3 region: CASSWWDGRAFPYEQYF. CDR3 in DNA: TGTGCCAGCAGCTGGTGGGACGGGAGGGCCTTCCCCTACGAGCAGTACTTC.

The chain joins TRBV5-1 to TRBJ2-5, with 7 bases aligning to TRBD1. J was trimmed by 13 bases and V by 4 bases; bases with no gene match: 19. This CDR3 has 15 residues. Germline loops: CDR1 SGHRS, CDR2 YFSETQ. CDR3 residues: CASSINPGQNYERYF. CDR3 coding DNA: TGCGCCAGCAGCATAAATCCGGGACAGAATTACGAGCGGTACTTC.

This clonotype is a singleton in its sample. The chain carries TRBV7-9 and TRBJ2-5; the D is unclear. This CDR3 is built from 14 residues. V was shortened by 2 bases and J by 2 bases, with 9 bases between the two germline ends. The germline gives CDR1 SEHNR, CDR2 FQNEAQ (reference sequence). The CDR3 DNA sequence: TGTGCCAGCAGCTTAATGGCGGTACAAGAGACCCAGTACTTC. This sequence encodes CASSLMAVQETQYF.

The chain combines TRBV5-1 with TRBJ2-7; 8 bases fit TRBD1. CDR3 size: 12 residues. The trim removed 8 bases at V and 6 bases at J, leaving 7 bases unmatched. The germline CDR1 and CDR2 sequences are SGHRS and YFSETQ. The chain's CDR3 is CASTGTGGEQYF. The CDR3 nucleotides are TGCGCCAGTACAGGGACAGGCGGCGAGCAGTACTTC.

This sequence joins TRBV6-5 and TRBJ2-3; maybe TRBD2 (5 bases). The V and J ends lost 6 bases and 0 bases respectively, with 13 bases between them. The V gene's germline CDR1 is MNHEY and CDR2 SVGAGI. The length of the CDR3 is 15 residues. The CDR3 here is CASSRTPPSTDTQYF. The CDR3, as DNA: TGTGCCAGCAGCCGGACTCCTCCAAGCACAGATACGCAGTATTTT.

This chain uses TRBV18 with TRBJ2-7, with TRBD1 identical over 7 bases. The trim removed 5 bases at V and 5 bases at J, leaving 9 bases unmatched. This CDR3 has 14 residues. Germline CDR1 and CDR2: KGHSH and LQKENI. CDR3 amino acids: CASSYKATGDEQYF. CDR3 DNA: TGTGCCAGCTCATATAAAGCTACAGGGGACGAGCAGTACTTC.

The J gene is TRBJ2-5, the V gene TRBV30; no reliable D call. This CDR3 spans 12 amino acids. The germline V and J ends were trimmed by 3 bases and 2 bases, with 7 bases remaining between them. Germline values: CDR1 GTSNPN, CDR2 SVGIG (reference sequence). The CDR3 sequence: CAWRGLQETQYF. CDR3 coding DNA: TGTGCCTGGAGGGGTCTACAAGAGACCCAGTACTTC.

This chain uses TRBV6-5 with TRBJ1-2; D is possibly TRBD1 (5 bases). Trimming cost V 2 bases and J 0 bases, with 16 bases left between them. The length of the CDR3 is 17 residues. Germline V gene lookup returns CDR1 MNHEY and CDR2 SVGAGI. The CDR3 loop is CASSYPRGGDANYGYTF. In DNA, the CDR3 is TGTGCCAGCAGTTACCCCCGGGGGGGGGACGCTAACTATGGCTACACCTTC.

This clonotype was seen a handful of times. This sequence joins TRBV20-1 and TRBJ2-5; no definite D call. Germline V gene data show CDR1 as DFQATT and CDR2 as SNEGSKA (reference sequence). V dropped 6 bases and J dropped 1 base, with 15 bases sitting between them. There are 14 residues in the CDR3. The CDR3 region is CSAPRYFGQETQYF. The CDR3 nucleotides are TGCAGTGCCCCTCGCTATTTTGGCCAAGAGACCCAGTACTTC.